Sequencing of this TCR beta chain was carried out in a study of blood T cell repertoires in COVID-19. Overall study: The United States, Italy and Spain supplied acute and convalescent COVID-19 samples. PBMCs, B-cell-depleted T cells, or T cells were the source of the cDNA or gDNA that made up the material.

Germline V gene data show CDR1 as MGHRA and CDR2 as YSYEKL. This CDR3 spans 16 amino acids. V gave up 4 bases and J gave up 4 bases; unmatched junction bases: 7. Assay: immunoSEQ multiplex PCR; the TCRdb copy retains only in-frame clones and omits some. The table lists approximately 220,000 clones, about four fifths of them singletons. The J gene is TRBJ1-4, the V gene TRBV4-1; 9 nucleotides match TRBD1. The sequence derives from a woman in her sixties or seventies with acute or convalescent COVID-19. Material: peripheral blood. Here the CDR3 DNA reads TGCGCCAGCAGCCGGACAGGGGCCGCAGGTAATGAAAAACTGTTTTTT. This sequence encodes CASSRTGAAGNEKLFF.